What follows are 23 T cell receptor beta chains derived from one specimen sequenced in a study of T cell responses to AZD1222 COVID-19 vaccine. Data came from immunoSEQ multiplex PCR; TCRdb stores just in-frame clones and leaves some out. This sample has tens of thousands of clones; around 90% occur once, and the top ten carry 2% to 2.5%. The source was peripheral blood, collected on day 0 of AZD1222 vaccination. The receptors derive from an adult in good health.

This clone was found once. The chain links TRBV12-5 to TRBJ2-3; D ambiguous. V was trimmed by 2 bases and J by 1 base, leaving 4 bases between them. The CDR3 sequence is 13 residues long. The germline CDR1 and CDR2 sequences are LGHNT and FRNRAP. CDR3 region: CASGLLRTDTQYF. The CDR3 bases are TGTGCTAGTGGTTTGTTGCGCACAGATACGCAGTATTTT. Full variable domain (remainder filled in from reference TRBV12-5 and TRBJ2-3): DARVTQTPRHKVTEMGQEVTMRCQPILGHNTVFWYRQTMMQGLELLAYFRNRAPLDDSGMPKDRFSAEMPDATLATLKIQPSEPRDSAVYFCASGLLRTDTQYFGPGTRLTVL.

This chain joins TRBV3-1 (or the pseudogene TRBV3-2) and TRBJ1-1, with a weak D call TRBD1 (5 bases). Germline V gene sequence: CDR1 LGHDT, CDR2 YNNKEL (reference sequence). The CDR3 is made up of 14 amino acids. Trimming removed 1 base from V and 2 bases from J, with 8 bases in between. The CDR3 loop is CASSQGGVNTEAFF. The CDR3 region has the DNA TGTGCCAGCAGCCAAGGAGGGGTAAACACTGAAGCTTTCTTT.

The genes are TRBV3-1 (or the pseudogene TRBV3-2) and TRBJ2-7; D call uncertain. This CDR3 has 16 amino acids. The V gene lost 0 bases and the J gene lost 0 bases, with 12 bases spanning the gap. CDR1 and CDR2 from the germline V gene are LGHDT and YNNKEL (reference sequence). The CDR3 bases are TGTGCCAGCAGCCAAGATCGACGACCCTTCTCCTACGAGCAGTACTTC. Translation gives CASSQDRRPFSYEQYF.

This chain links TRBV24-1 with TRBJ2-5; perhaps TRBD1 as D (5 bases). V lost 5 bases, J lost 3 bases, and 12 bases lay in between. The CDR3 covers 14 residues. Looked up from germline, CDR1 is KGHDR and CDR2 is SFDVKD. The CDR3 is CATSARGQEETQYF. For the CDR3, the DNA is TGTGCCACCAGTGCCCGCGGACAAGAAGAGACCCAGTACTTC.

V usage is TRBV6-1 and J usage is TRBJ1-1, with unresolved D. Germline CDR1 is MNHNS and CDR2 is SASEGT. V was cut by 0 bases and J by 5 bases, with 10 bases left in between. This CDR3 is built from 14 residues. The CDR3 is CASSEATEYTEAFF. For the CDR3, the DNA is TGTGCCAGCAGTGAAGCAACGGAGTATACTGAAGCTTTCTTT.

This clone was observed a few times. The J gene is TRBJ2-2, the V gene TRBV6-5; 7 bases are a match to TRBD2. Germline values: CDR1 MNHEY, CDR2 SVGAGI. V shed 7 bases, J shed 3 bases, and the junction held 5 bases outside the gene matches. This CDR3 is built from 14 residues. CDR3: CASNSGDYTGELFF. The DNA for the CDR3 is TGTGCCAGCAACAGCGGGGATTACACCGGGGAGCTGTTTTTT.

This chain joins TRBV27 and TRBJ1-6; a possible D gene is TRBD1 (6 bases). Germline CDR1 is MNHEY and CDR2 is SMNVEV (reference sequence). The germline V and J ends were trimmed by 3 bases and 10 bases, with 13 bases remaining between them. The CDR3 runs 14 residues. CDR3 bases: TGTGCCAGCAGTTTCCGGACAGTAGGCTCACCCCTCCACTTT. Its protein product is CASSFRTVGSPLHF.

This chain uses TRBV6-4 with TRBJ2-1; 7 bases match TRBD2. CDR3 size: 14 residues. J was trimmed by 7 bases and V by 4 bases; bases with no gene match: 7. CDR1 is MRHNA and CDR2 is SNTAGT in the germline V gene. The DNA of the CDR3 is TGTGCCAGCAGTGTGGCGGGAGACGGGAATGAGCAGTTCTTC. Translation gives CASSVAGDGNEQFF.

J is TRBJ2-7 and V is TRBV5-8, with D perhaps matching TRBD2 (6 bases). Trimming cost V 2 bases and J 9 bases, with 18 bases left between them. The CDR3 is 14 amino acids. Per the germline V gene, CDR1 is SGHTS and CDR2 is YDEGEE. CDR3 coding DNA: TGTGCCAGCAGCTTACTCCGGGGGATGGGGTGGCAGTACTTC. This encodes CASSLLRGMGWQYF.

This clone was detected only a few times. The chain uses TRBV27 and TRBJ1-1, with D hard to call. The CDR3 runs to 13 residues. Trimming left V 4 bases short and J 1 base short, with 7 bases between. Germline V CDR1 and CDR2: MNHEY, SMNVEV (reference sequence). CDR3 amino acids: CASSYRGNTEAFF. DNA of the CDR3: TGTGCCAGCAGTTACCGGGGGAACACTGAAGCTTTCTTT.

The chain has TRBV12-5 and TRBJ2-2; 10 bases align to TRBD1. This CDR3 comprises 16 residues. Trimming took 6 bases from V and 7 from J; bases not matched to a gene: 11. CDR1 is LGHNT and CDR2 is FRNRAP in the germline V gene. The CDR3 here is CASGTTGGLRHGELFF. CDR3 DNA sequence: TGTGCTAGTGGCACGACAGGGGGCTTACGTCACGGGGAGCTGTTTTTT.

The chain links TRBV5-4 to TRBJ2-5; TRBD1 or TRBD2 may be the D gene (6 bases each). The germline V gene has CDR1 SGHNT and CDR2 YYREEE (reference sequence). V dropped 0 bases and J dropped 5 bases, with 20 bases sitting between them. This CDR3 comprises 17 residues. The CDR3 DNA sequence: TGTGCCAGCAGCTTGGGGCTAGCGCCTACCCAGGGGGAGACCCAGTACTTC. Residues: CASSLGLAPTQGETQYF.

This chain uses TRBV30 with TRBJ2-2; D call uncertain. The CDR3 totals 14 residues. V lost 4 bases and J lost 0, with 9 bases in between. Germline CDR1 GTSNPN, CDR2 SVGIG (reference sequence). CDR3 sequence: CAWKAYTNTGELFF. The CDR3 nucleotides are TGTGCCTGGAAGGCATATACGAACACCGGGGAGCTGTTTTTT. The full variable domain, its missing parts supplied by reference TRBV30 and TRBJ2-2, is SQTIHQWPATLVQPVGSPLSLECTVEGTSNPNLYWYRQAAGRGLQLLFYSVGIGQISSEVPQNLSASRPQDRQFILSSKKLLLSDSGFYLCAWKAYTNTGELFFGEGSRLTVL.

This clone was observed once. The rearrangement joins TRBV5-8 to TRBJ1-5; D is ambiguous. Germline-derived CDR1 and CDR2 are SGHTS and YDEGEE. Trimming stripped 1 base from V and 6 bases from J, with 11 bases between. This CDR3 comprises 14 residues. As DNA, the CDR3 is TGTGCCAGCAGCTTGTTCGAGGCGGGTCAGCCCCAGCATTTT. Translating it yields CASSLFEAGQPQHF.

The table lists this clone with a count of one. This sequence joins TRBV2 and TRBJ1-2; D gene uncertain. The V gene lost 6 bases and the J gene lost 7 bases, with 27 bases spanning the gap. Germline loops: CDR1 SNHLY, CDR2 FYNNEI. The CDR3 loop spans 17 amino acids. The CDR3 DNA follows: TGTGCCAGCAGACCAAGGACGGGTACCCAGAGCGGGTCTGGCTACACCTTC. Translated, it gives CASRPRTGTQSGSGYTF.

The chain links TRBV15 to TRBJ1-5; D gene unclear. The germline V and J ends were trimmed by 0 bases and 0 bases, with 9 bases remaining between them. The CDR3 length is 16 residues. Germline lookup yields CDR1 LNHNV and CDR2 YYDKDF (reference sequence). The CDR3 protein is CATSREGIHSNQPQHF. The CDR3 bases are TGTGCCACCAGCAGAGAAGGGATACATAGCAATCAGCCCCAGCATTTT.

The chain is built from TRBV5-1 and TRBJ1-1, with D possibly TRBD1 on 6 matching bases. The CDR3 is made up of 13 amino acids. The germline CDR1 and CDR2 sequences are SGHRS and YFSETQ. V lost 5 bases and J lost 2, with 10 bases in between. CDR3 sequence: CASRSRGNTEAFF. CDR3 nucleotides: TGCGCCAGCAGAAGCAGGGGAAACACTGAAGCTTTCTTT.

The V and J genes are TRBV30 and TRBJ1-5; D is possibly TRBD1 (6 bases). This CDR3 comprises 17 residues. CDR1 is GTSNPN and CDR2 is SVGIG in the germline V gene (reference sequence). Trimming shortened V by 1 base and J by 4 bases, and 20 bases separated the two germline ends. The CDR3 DNA sequence: TGTGCCTGGAGTGCCCCTAGGGGGTTACCTCCGAATCAGCCCCAGCATTTT. As protein: CAWSAPRGLPPNQPQHF.

This rearrangement joins TRBV19 to TRBJ1-2; TRBD1 matches at 7 bases. Germline CDR1 LNHDA, CDR2 SQIVND (reference sequence). J gave up 5 bases and V 5 bases, and 11 bases lay outside the gene matches. This CDR3 region has 15 residues. CDR3 region: CASSRTRGRGYGYTF. DNA for the CDR3: TGTGCCAGTAGTCGTACTAGGGGCAGGGGGTATGGCTACACCTTC.

V is TRBV5-1 and J is TRBJ2-1; D ambiguous. Germline loops: CDR1 SGHRS, CDR2 YFSETQ. Deletions cut 0 bases from V and 1 base from J, with 8 bases between. CDR3 size: 15 residues. The CDR3 loop is CASSLDGVSYNEQFF. The CDR3 region has the DNA TGCGCCAGCAGCTTGGATGGGGTTTCCTACAATGAGCAGTTCTTC.

Remarks on this clone: In the same sample, other DNA sequences code for this CDR3. The rearrangement uses TRBV2 and TRBJ2-2, with D possibly being TRBD1 or TRBD2 (5 bases each). This CDR3 has 14 amino acids. Germline V lookup: CDR1 SNHLY, CDR2 FYNNEI. The V end lost 8 bases, the J end lost 0 bases, and 10 bases lay between the germline ends. CDR3 nucleotides: TGTGCCAGCTCCGGGACGGCGAACACCGGGGAGCTGTTTTTT. The encoded protein is CASSGTANTGELFF.

The chain employs TRBV3-1 (or the pseudogene TRBV3-2) and TRBJ1-4; D ambiguous. V was shortened by 0 bases and J by 9 bases, with 5 bases between the two germline ends. Per the germline V gene, CDR1 is LGHDT and CDR2 is YNNKEL (reference sequence). CDR3 length: 12 amino acids. The CDR3 DNA reads TGTGCCAGCAGCCAAGATCGTCAAAAACTGTTTTTT. This translates into CASSQDRQKLFF.

This chain joins TRBV27 and TRBJ1-1; 7 bases are a match to TRBD1. J was trimmed by 7 bases and V by 1 base; bases with no gene match: 0. Germline lookup yields CDR1 MNHEY and CDR2 SMNVEV (reference sequence). This CDR3 spans 12 amino acids. Here the CDR3 DNA reads TGTGCCAGCAGTTTATGGACAGGTGAAGCTTTCTTT. Translation: CASSLWTGEAFF.